This TCR beta chain was sequenced in a study of sequential checkpoint blockade in melanoma. About the study: Arm A got nivolumab then ipilimumab; arm B the reverse, 1:1. Around 21 patients had matched tumor biopsies before treatment and at week 13 after nivolumab or ipilimumab alone. Around 90 pretreatment tumor DNA samples were TCRβ immunosequenced.

The germline gives CDR1 SGHTA, CDR2 FQGNSA. The CDR3 is made up of 13 amino acids. The V and J ends lost 7 bases and 5 bases respectively, with 14 bases between them. Using immunoSEQ multiplex PCR, the repertoire was profiled, and TCRdb retains in-frame clones only, with some absent. Here the sample spans about 5,100 clones, around 30% being singletons. Treatment described: randomized to nivolumab then ipilimumab (arm A) or the reverse (arm B). The receptor was isolated from a human donor with melanoma. The sample here was tumor tissue (inferred from file names), taken from a patient given nivolumab and ipilimumab in sequence. The rearrangement joins TRBV7-2 to TRBJ1-1, with D hard to call. The DNA for the CDR3 is TGTGCCAGCATGACGGACGGTTTTACTGAAGCTTTCTTT. Encoded protein: CASMTDGFTEAFF.